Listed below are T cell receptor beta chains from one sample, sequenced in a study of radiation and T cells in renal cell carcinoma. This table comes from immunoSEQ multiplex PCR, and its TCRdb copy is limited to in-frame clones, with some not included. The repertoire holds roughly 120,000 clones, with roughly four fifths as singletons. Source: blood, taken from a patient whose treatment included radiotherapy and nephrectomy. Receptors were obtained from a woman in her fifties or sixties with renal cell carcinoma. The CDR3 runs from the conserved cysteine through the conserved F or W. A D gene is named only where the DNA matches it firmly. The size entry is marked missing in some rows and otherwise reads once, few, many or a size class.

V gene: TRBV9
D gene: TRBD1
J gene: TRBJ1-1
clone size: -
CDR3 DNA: TGTGCCAGCAGCGACGCCGGGACAGGGATTCGAACGGGCGCTTTCTTT
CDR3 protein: CASSDAGTGIRTGAFF

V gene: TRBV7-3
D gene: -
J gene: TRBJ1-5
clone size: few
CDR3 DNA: TGTGCCAGCAGCTTGGACAGTTCGCTGCCCCAGCATTTT
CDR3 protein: CASSLDSSLPQHF

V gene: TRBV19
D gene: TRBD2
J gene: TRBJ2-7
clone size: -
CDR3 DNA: TGTGCCAGTAGTATATATTCGGGAGGCAAGGGGTACGAGCAGTACTTC
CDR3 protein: CASSIYSGGKGYEQYF

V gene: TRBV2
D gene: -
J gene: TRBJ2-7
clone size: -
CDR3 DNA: TGTGCCAGCAGTGTAGCACTTAACCTCCGAATTTACGAGCAGTACTTC
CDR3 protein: CASSVALNLRIYEQYF

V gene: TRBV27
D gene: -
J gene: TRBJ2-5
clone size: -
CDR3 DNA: TGTGCCAGCAGTTTATTAGATCAAGAGACCCAGTACTTC
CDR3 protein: CASSLLDQETQYF

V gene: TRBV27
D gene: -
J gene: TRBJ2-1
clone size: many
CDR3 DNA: TGTGCCAGCAGTTTCGGGGTACCGAATGAGCAGTTCTTC
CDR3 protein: CASSFGVPNEQFF

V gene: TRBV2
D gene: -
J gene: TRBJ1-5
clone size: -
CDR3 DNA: TGTGCCAGCAGTGTGGGAATATATCAGCCCCAGCATTTT
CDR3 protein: CASSVGIYQPQHF

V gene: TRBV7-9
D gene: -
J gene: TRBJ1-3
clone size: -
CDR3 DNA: TGTGCCAGCAGCCGTCCTCCCGGGGACTCCAGCTCTGGAAACACCATATATTTT
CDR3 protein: CASSRPPGDSSSGNTIYF

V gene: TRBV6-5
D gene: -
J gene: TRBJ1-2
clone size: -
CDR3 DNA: TGTGCCAGCAGTTACGGACAGATGGATGGCTACACCTTC
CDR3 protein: CASSYGQMDGYTF

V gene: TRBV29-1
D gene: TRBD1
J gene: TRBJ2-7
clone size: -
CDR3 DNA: TGCAGCGTTGTAAGGGGGACAGGAACCTACGAGCAGTACTTC
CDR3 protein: CSVVRGTGTYEQYF

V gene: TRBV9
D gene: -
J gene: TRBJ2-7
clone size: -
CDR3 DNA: TGTGCCAGCAGCGTAAGGGGGGATAGTTACGAGCAGTACTTC
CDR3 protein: CASSVRGDSYEQYF

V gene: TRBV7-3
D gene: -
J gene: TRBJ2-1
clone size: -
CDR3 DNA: TGTGCCAGCAGCCCATTGACACCGTCCACTGAGCAGTTCTTC
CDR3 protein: CASSPLTPSTEQFF

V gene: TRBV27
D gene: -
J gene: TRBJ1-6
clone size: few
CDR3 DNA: TGTGCCAGCACCCTCTCCTATAATTCACCCCTCCACTTT
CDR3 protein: CASTLSYNSPLHF

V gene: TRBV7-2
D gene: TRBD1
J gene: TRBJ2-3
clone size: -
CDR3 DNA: TGTGCCAGCAGTTTTACAGGGGTTGAGGACACAGATACGCAGTATTTT
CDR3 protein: CASSFTGVEDTDTQYF

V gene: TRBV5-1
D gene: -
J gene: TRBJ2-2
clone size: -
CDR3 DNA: TGCGCCAGCAGCTTGAGGTCAGGGGACACCGGGGAGCTGTTTTTT
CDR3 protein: CASSLRSGDTGELFF

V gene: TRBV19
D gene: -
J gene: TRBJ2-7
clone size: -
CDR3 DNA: TGTGCCAGTAGTATAGTTGGGACACCAGCCTACGAGCAGTACTTC
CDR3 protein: CASSIVGTPAYEQYF

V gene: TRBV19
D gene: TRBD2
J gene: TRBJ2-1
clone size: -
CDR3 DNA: TGTGCCAGTAGTATAGATCTAGCGGGACTAGCGGGAGATTTTTCCTACAATGAGCAGTTCTTC
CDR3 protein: CASSIDLAGLAGDFSYNEQFF

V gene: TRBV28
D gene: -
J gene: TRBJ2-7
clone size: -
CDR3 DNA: TGTGCCAGCAGTTTGGTGGGGGACAACTACGAGCAGTACTTC
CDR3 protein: CASSLVGDNYEQYF

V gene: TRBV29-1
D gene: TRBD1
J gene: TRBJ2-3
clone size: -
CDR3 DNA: TGCAGCGTTGGCTGGGACAGGGTAAGGGGGCAGTATTTT
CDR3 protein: CSVGWDRVRGQYF

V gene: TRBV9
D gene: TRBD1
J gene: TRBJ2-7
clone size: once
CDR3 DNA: TGTGCCAGCAGCGTAGCGGACAGGGAGACCCACGAGCAGTACTTC
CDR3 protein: CASSVADRETHEQYF

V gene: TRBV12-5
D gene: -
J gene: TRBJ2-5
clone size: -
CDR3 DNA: TGTGCTAGTGGTTTGTCAATGGAGACCCAGTACTTC
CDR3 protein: CASGLSMETQYF

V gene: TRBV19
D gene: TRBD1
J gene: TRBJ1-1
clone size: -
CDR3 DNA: TGTGCCAGTAGTATTAGGGGGCAGGCTGAAGCTTTCTTT
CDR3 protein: CASSIRGQAEAFF

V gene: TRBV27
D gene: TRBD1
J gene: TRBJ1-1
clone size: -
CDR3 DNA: TGTGCCAGCAGTTTAGGTGACAGGGCTGAAGCTTTCTTT
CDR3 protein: CASSLGDRAEAFF

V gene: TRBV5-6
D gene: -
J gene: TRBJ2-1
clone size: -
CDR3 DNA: TGTGCCAGCAGCTTACCCCGGGAGAGACAGCTCTTC
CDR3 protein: CASSLPRERQLF

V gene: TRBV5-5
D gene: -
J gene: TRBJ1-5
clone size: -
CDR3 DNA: TGTGCCAGCAGCTTGGCGGGATTCAATCAGCCCCAGCATTTT
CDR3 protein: CASSLAGFNQPQHF

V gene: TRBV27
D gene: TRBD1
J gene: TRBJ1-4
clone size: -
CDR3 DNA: TGTGCCAGCAGTTTATTTCCCCGACCCAGACAGGGAGGTGGAACTAATGAAAAACTGTTTTTT
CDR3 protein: CASSLFPRPRQGGGTNEKLFF